This TCR beta chain derives from a study of cytotoxic CD8 clonotypes in ibrutinib-treated CLL. About the study: The patients, some eleven relapsed/refractory and more than 14 treatment-naive, included approximately 18 who were IGHV unmutated. Productive templates averaged 255,043 per sample, and productive rearrangements 90,000 to 100,000. Study observations and caveats: Collection times varied between progressing and sustained-remission patients.

Using immunoSEQ multiplex PCR, the repertoire was profiled, and TCRdb retains in-frame clones only, with some absent. The sample includes around 77,000 clones, around 80% of them seen just once. The germline V and J ends were trimmed by 2 bases and 5 bases, with 33 bases remaining between them. Germline V gene data show CDR1 as MNHNS and CDR2 as SASEGT. The CDR3 is 21 residues long. On this clone itself: Its antigen is unknown.

The sequencing used PBMCs, collected at disease progression, from a patient treated with ibrutinib. J is TRBJ2-5 and V is TRBV6-1, with D possibly TRBD2 on 6 matching bases. The clonotype comes from a human donor with chronic lymphocytic leukemia. DNA for the CDR3: TGTGCCAGCAGTGAAAGGAAAATACCCGAATCTGGTGCGGGATACGGGGAGACCCAGTACTTC. Amino acids: CASSERKIPESGAGYGETQYF.